The clone carrying this T cell receptor beta chain was counted once. No antigen is known for it. Profiling relied on immunoSEQ multiplex PCR, and the TCRdb table lists in-frame clones only, not all of them. The sample holds 32,000 or so clones, 55% to 80% seen once. This sample was taken from a study of vaccination effects on CD4 cells after COVID-19. Study information: The cohort was immunized with two doses of either the BNT162b2 or mRNA-1273 vaccine.

Trimming took 7 bases from V and 4 from J, leaving 25 bases between them. The CDR3 has 18 amino acids. The germline V gene encodes CDR1 MRHNA and CDR2 SNTAGT. Upon completion of approximately ten days in culture, CD4+ T cells were isolated. Testing of the vaccine recipients showed negative nucleocapsid antibodies and no prior SARS-CoV-2 infection. Half the medium was swapped for IL-2 medium on days 3 and 7. The origin of this receptor is a human donor who received a COVID-19 vaccine. The genes are TRBV6-4 and TRBJ1-4; D unresolved. Specimen: CD4+ T cells from PBMCs cultured without peptide, collected before COVID-19 vaccination. The CDR3 is CASIFMGEQTESNEKLFF. The CDR3 bases are TGTGCCAGCATTTTTATGGGTGAGCAAACCGAAAGTAATGAAAAACTGTTTTTT.